The 18 T cell receptor beta chains below come from one sample, sequenced in a study of T cells expressing NK-cell markers. From the 5' RACE reads, TCRdb lists one entry per CDR3 protein and no DNA. The specimen's table records a few hundred thousand distinct CDR3 sequences. Sequencing was done on a sample of blood T cells: a sorted CD56 or NKG2C T cell subset, CD4+ or CD8+ T cells, or bulk PBMC T cells (not recorded which). These receptors were collected from a young man in good health.

CDR3 amino acids: CASSLGPTRNEQFF. The rearrangement uses TRBV5-1 and TRBJ2-1; the TCRdb call, TRBD2, lacks DNA for checking. This CDR3 spans 14 amino acids. The germline CDR1 and CDR2 sequences are SGHRS and YFSETQ. The full variable domain, completed using reference TRBV5-1 and TRBJ2-1, is KAGVTQTPRYLIKTRGQQVTLSCSPISGHRSVSWYQQTPGQGLQFLFEYFSETQRNKGNFPGRFSGRQFSNSRSEMNVSTLELGDSALYLCASSLGPTRNEQFFGPGTRLTVL.

The chain carries TRBV9 and TRBJ2-5; TCRdb proposes TRBD2, but this gene call is untestable without DNA. Germline CDR1 SGDLS, CDR2 YYNGEE. This CDR3 is 16 amino acids long. CDR3 amino acids: CASSVGTRGVEETQYF.

This chain links TRBV15 with TRBJ2-5; TCRdb reports TRBD2, a call that lacks DNA to check it against. CDR3 length: 17 residues. Per the germline V gene, CDR1 is LNHNV and CDR2 is YYDKDF (reference sequence). The CDR3: CATSRDPSGRFGETQYF.

The chain combines TRBV7-2 with TRBJ2-7; lacking DNA, the TRBD1 call made by TCRdb goes unchecked. In germline, CDR1 is SGHTA, CDR2 FQGNSA. The CDR3 spans 15 residues. CDR3 residues: CASSIWTGYHGEQYF.

This chain's CDR3 is CASHTIIGEQFF. This chain links TRBV27 with TRBJ2-1. The CDR3 has 12 residues. In germline, CDR1 is MNHEY, CDR2 SMNVEV (reference sequence).

This chain links TRBV20-1 with TRBJ2-5; absent DNA, TCRdb's TRBD2 call cannot be checked. Germline CDR1 DFQATT, CDR2 SNEGSKA (reference sequence). CDR3 length: 15 residues. The CDR3 region is CSASATSGRKETQYF.

The chain has TRBV12-3 or TRBV12-4 and TRBJ2-5; absent DNA, TCRdb's TRBD1 call cannot be checked. The CDR3 sequence is 17 residues long. CDR3 residues: CASSLNRAGVLQETQYF.

The chain links TRBV6-2 or TRBV6-3 to TRBJ2-1; TCRdb proposes TRBD2, but this gene call is untestable without DNA. The CDR3 contains 21 residues. CDR1 MNHEY and CDR2 SVGEGT come from the germline V gene. This CDR3 is CASSSGGSATSGRASYNEQFF.

This chain's CDR3 is CASTLQAKNIQYF. This rearrangement joins TRBV12-3 or TRBV12-4 to TRBJ2-4. The CDR3 spans 13 residues.

The CDR3: CASSFLPRFGEQFF. The V call is TRBV12-3 or TRBV12-4, the J call TRBJ2-1; TCRdb proposes TRBD2, but this gene call is untestable without DNA. This CDR3 has 14 residues.

This rearrangement joins TRBV24-1 to TRBJ2-1; TCRdb calls TRBD1, which cannot be checked without DNA. The CDR3 extends over 17 amino acids. In germline, CDR1 is KGHDR, CDR2 SFDVKD. The CDR3 loop reads CATSEAGQKISYNEQFF.

The CDR3 reads CASSTLGTSNNQPQHF. The gene calls are TRBV19 and TRBJ1-5; TCRdb lists TRBD1, though no DNA is available to test this call. The CDR3 runs to 16 residues. Germline V lookup: CDR1 LNHDA, CDR2 SQIVND (reference sequence).

This sequence joins TRBV11-2 and TRBJ2-5; the D call from TCRdb, TRBD2, cannot be confirmed without DNA. Germline V gene sequence: CDR1 SGHAT, CDR2 FQNNGV. The CDR3 length is 15 residues. The CDR3: CASSLDWGPIETQYF.

The chain employs TRBV6-1 and TRBJ2-5; without DNA, the TCRdb call of TRBD2 cannot be checked. Germline V gene sequence: CDR1 MNHNS, CDR2 SASEGT. The CDR3 is made up of 15 amino acids. The CDR3 is CASSRYSTAPETQYF.

The V and J genes are TRBV7-9 and TRBJ2-6. There are 14 residues in the CDR3. CDR1 is SEHNR, CDR2 FQNEAQ, per germline (reference sequence). CDR3 region: CASSFETGANVLTF.

The chain joins TRBV24-1 to TRBJ1-5. The CDR3 extends over 14 amino acids. Germline CDR1 KGHDR, CDR2 SFDVKD. CDR3 amino acids: CATSEHEAAGPQHF.

The V call is TRBV20-1, the J call TRBJ2-1; TCRdb proposes TRBD2, but this gene call is untestable without DNA. Looked up from germline, CDR1 is DFQATT and CDR2 is SNEGSKA (reference sequence). The CDR3 has 16 amino acids. The CDR3 region is CSARGLEAIPNNEQFF.

V and J are TRBV6-2 or TRBV6-3 and TRBJ2-7; the TRBD2 assignment by TCRdb is unverifiable without DNA. Per the germline V gene, CDR1 is MNHEY and CDR2 is SVGEGT. The CDR3 spans 14 residues. The chain's CDR3 is CASTGTSGSYEQYF.